This T cell receptor (beta chain) was recorded in a study of cytomegalovirus exposure and HLA in healthy donors. Study findings and constraints: For most TCR sequences rarity was the rule, although some public TCRs occurred in many donors. A prior analysis recorded that most TCR beta V segments were productive about 87% or about 30% of the time.

The V gene end was trimmed by 1 base and the J gene end by 5 bases; junction bases not matched to a gene: 19. Germline V gene data show CDR1 as SGHRS and CDR2 as YFSETQ. The CDR3 runs 20 residues. PCR involved 60 Vbeta and 13 Jbeta primers. In the authors' workflow: Per a later analysis, the number of unique TCR beta chains was approximately 73 million, of which 9 million to 14 million were shared. Generated by immunoSEQ multiplex PCR, the TCRdb table keeps only in-frame clones and is missing some. The V and J calls and clone size are taken from that table; D and trimming were inferred from the DNA. Among 190,000 or so clones listed, around 83% were seen once. For this clone: Its matching antigen is unknown.

The sequence was collected from a man aged 45-65 years in good health and CMV-seronegative. The chain links TRBV5-1 to TRBJ2-3; 10 nucleotides match TRBD2. Sample: PBMCs. The CDR3 DNA reads as TGCGCCAGCAGCTTGTTTCCGTATGGACTAGCGGCCTCCCAAGGAGATACGCAGTATTTT. This encodes CASSLFPYGLAASQGDTQYF.